This T cell receptor (beta chain) comes out of a study of spatial heterogeneity in lung cancer. Study at large: The study consistently detected more beta-chain than alpha-chain sequences. The mean occurrence of each unique TCR and UMI combination in raw reads exceeded 9.5.

This clonotype was recorded at least ten times. Time point specified: sample taken at primary tumor resection. Frozen PBMC, nontumor lung or tumor provided whole RNA, which was sequenced unsorted. Samples were donated by 72 untreated early-stage non-small cell lung cancer patients. With 2 bases removed from V and 9 bases from J, the gap between germline ends came to 14 bases. The V gene's germline CDR1 is LGHNA and CDR2 YSLEER. The CDR3 sequence is 15 residues long. From the 5' RACE reads, TCRdb called clonotypes with MiXCR, one entry per CDR3 protein. Counted here are tens of thousands of distinct CDR3 sequences, roughly 6.5% occurring once; the ten biggest clones make up roughly 3%.

The source is a female donor with early-stage non-small cell lung cancer. Source: PBMCs, taken at surgery. This chain uses TRBV4-3 with TRBJ1-6, with a weak D call TRBD1 (6 bases). The CDR3 region has the DNA TGCGCCAGCAGCCAAAGTAACAGGGAGAGTTCACCCCTCCACTTT. This translates into CASSQSNRESSPLHF.